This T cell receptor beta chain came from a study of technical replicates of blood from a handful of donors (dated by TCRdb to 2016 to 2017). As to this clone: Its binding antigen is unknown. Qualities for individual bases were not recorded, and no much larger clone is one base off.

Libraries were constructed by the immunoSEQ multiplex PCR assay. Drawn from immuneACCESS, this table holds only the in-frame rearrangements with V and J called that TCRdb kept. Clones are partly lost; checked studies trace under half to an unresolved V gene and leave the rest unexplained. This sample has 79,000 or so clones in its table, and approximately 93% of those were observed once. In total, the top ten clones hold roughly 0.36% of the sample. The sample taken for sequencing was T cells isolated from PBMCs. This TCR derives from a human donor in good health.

For the CDR3, the sequence is CASSSGDRSYEQYF. The DNA sequence is TGTGCCAGCAGTTCGGGGGACAGGTCCTACGAGCAGTACTTC. The chain joins TRBV5-4 to TRBJ2-7; 8 bases in the middle match TRBD1. Germline trimming: 5 bases from V, 1 base from J; junction bases outside gene matches: 5. The CDR3 covers 14 residues, taking in both the cysteine and the phenylalanine. The DNA shown is the 42-base CDR3, in frame from base 1. The germline V gene (reference sequence) specifies SGHNT as CDR1 and YYREEE as CDR2. The reference TRBV5-4 and TRBJ2-7 proteins fill in what lies around the CDR3, so the full variable domain reads ETGVTQSPTHLIKTRGQQVTLRCSSQSGHNTVSWYQQALGQGPQFIFQYYREEENGRGNFPPRFSGLQFPNYSSELNVNALELDDSALYLCASSSGDRSYEQYFGPGTRLTVT.